This entry lists 18 T cell receptor beta chains sequenced from one sample in a study of T cells in Graves' hyperthyroidism and ophthalmopathy. Amplified regions were TCR beta CDR3 sequences from RNA transcripts. A first-round RT-PCR of the TCR CDR3 used the HTBI primer set. Each CDR3 protein is one row after TCRdb ran MiXCR on the multiplex PCR reads. The sample consists of 300,000 to 450,000 distinct CDR3 sequences, around 14% of them appearing once. Sequenced sample: blood. All receptors come from a woman aged 55-69 years with Graves' hyperthyroidism.

The chain combines TRBV20-1 with TRBJ2-7, with TRBD1 matching over 7 bases. Germline V gives CDR1 DFQATT, CDR2 SNEGSKA (reference sequence). CDR3 length: 14 amino acids. J gave up 2 bases and V 6 bases, and 10 bases lay outside the gene matches. CDR3 protein: CSATDRDNPYEQYF. Here the CDR3 DNA reads TGCAGTGCCACCGACAGGGACAATCCCTACGAGCAGTACTTC.

This clonotype was observed many times. V usage is TRBV9 and J usage is TRBJ2-7; possibly TRBD1 for D (5 bases). The CDR3 consists of 14 residues. The germline V gene has CDR1 SGDLS and CDR2 YYNGEE. The V end was cut by 0 bases, the J end by 6 bases, with 13 bases between. The CDR3 coding sequence is TGTGCCAGCAGCGTAGAGCCCTCAGGGCCCGAGCAGTACTTC. It codes for CASSVEPSGPEQYF. The full variable domain, rest sourced from reference TRBV9 and TRBJ2-7, is DSGVTQTPKHLITATGQRVTLRCSPRSGDLSVYWYQQSLDQGLQFLIQYYNGEERAKGNILERFSAQQFPDLHSELNLSSLELGDSALYFCASSVEPSGPEQYFGPGTRLTVT.

This clonotype was detected ten times or more. The CDR3 is CASSSLDRVGDTQYF. DNA of the CDR3: TGTGCCAGCAGTTCACTCGACAGGGTAGGAGATACGCAGTATTTT. The chain is built from TRBV12-3 or TRBV12-4 and TRBJ2-3; 7 positions agree with TRBD1. CDR3 size: 15 residues. With V trimmed by 4 bases and J by 5 bases, 9 bases remained unmatched.

This clonotype was recorded many times. This chain joins TRBV11-2 and TRBJ2-2; TRBD1 might be the D (5 bases). The CDR3 consists of 15 residues. V lost 5 bases and J lost 4, with 14 bases in between. The germline gives CDR1 SGHAT, CDR2 FQNNGV. The CDR3 DNA sequence: TGTGCCAGCAGCACCTACAGGACGGGCACCGGGGAGCTGTTTTTT. Translating it yields CASSTYRTGTGELFF.

This clonotype has ten or more counts. The J gene is TRBJ2-2, the V gene TRBV2; D unresolved. Trimming pared 0 bases from V and 8 bases from J, leaving 13 bases between. The CDR3 has 15 residues. CDR1 and CDR2 (germline): SNHLY, FYNNEI. Here the CDR3 DNA reads TGTGCCAGCAGTGAAGCTCAGAATCTGGGGGGGGAGCTGTTTTTT. Its protein is CASSEAQNLGGELFF.

This clonotype has a count of ten or more. The J gene is TRBJ2-3, the V gene TRBV7-9, with D uncertain. The CDR3 is made up of 12 amino acids. Per the germline V gene, CDR1 is SEHNR and CDR2 is FQNEAQ (reference sequence). The V and J ends lost 4 bases and 6 bases respectively, with 8 bases between them. The CDR3 is CASSSSWDTQYF. The CDR3 nucleotides read TGTGCCAGCAGCTCGAGCTGGGATACGCAGTATTTT. Using reference TRBV7-9 and TRBJ2-3 for the parts outside the CDR3, the full variable domain is DTGVSQNPRHKITKRGQNVTFRCDPISEHNRLYWYRQTLGQGPEFLTYFQNEAQLEKSRLLSDRFSAERPKGSFSTLEIQRTEQGDSAMYLCASSSSWDTQYFGPGTRLTVL.

This clonotype was detected ten times or more. This rearrangement joins TRBV12-3 or TRBV12-4 to TRBJ1-1; D is ambiguous. This CDR3 comprises 17 residues. V lost 1 base and J 4 bases, leaving 19 bases between the germline ends. The CDR3, as DNA: TGTGCCAGCAGTTTAGGGCTGGGCCGAACGACGGGCACTGAAGCTTTCTTT. Translating gives CASSLGLGRTTGTEAFF.

The chain joins TRBV28 to TRBJ2-7; the D gene is possibly TRBD2 (6 bases). CDR1 and CDR2 from the germline V gene are MDHEN and SYDVKM. The CDR3 totals 15 residues. The V and J ends lost 6 bases and 7 bases respectively, with 22 bases between them. CDR3 sequence: CASSGSGGVGREQYF. In nucleotides, the CDR3 is TGTGCCAGCAGCGGTAGCGGAGGGGTGGGAAGAGAGCAGTACTTC.

This clonotype was detected ten times or more. The chain recombines TRBV28 with TRBJ2-7; perhaps TRBD2 as D (5 bases). V dropped 7 bases and J dropped 2 bases, with 12 bases sitting between them. CDR3 length: 13 amino acids. From germline, CDR1 is MDHEN and CDR2 SYDVKM. The CDR3 region has the DNA TGTGCCAGCACTGAAGGAGGAACCTACGAGCAGTACTTC. Its translation: CASTEGGTYEQYF.

This clonotype was observed many times. The chain joins TRBV11-2 to TRBJ2-7; D unclear. This CDR3 has 12 amino acids. Trimming removed 5 bases from V and 2 bases from J, with 7 bases in between. Germline V gene sequence: CDR1 SGHAT, CDR2 FQNNGV. The CDR3 loop reads CASSRWTYEQYF. In DNA form, the CDR3 reads TGTGCCAGCAGCAGGTGGACCTACGAGCAGTACTTC.

This clonotype was seen only a few times. The J gene is TRBJ2-5, the V gene TRBV5-1; D tentatively fits TRBD1 or TRBD2 (6 bases each). The CDR3 sequence is 14 residues long. Trimming cost V 4 bases and J 5 bases, with 15 bases left between them. The germline V gene has CDR1 SGHRS and CDR2 YFSETQ. This chain's CDR3 is CASSLGGQGETQYF. The CDR3 region has the DNA TGCGCCAGCAGCCTCGGGGGACAAGGGGAGACCCAGTACTTC.

This clonotype was observed at least ten times. V and J are TRBV2 and TRBJ2-1; no reliable D call. V was clipped by 7 bases and J by 5 bases, with 12 bases between them. The CDR3 totals 13 residues. Germline values: CDR1 SNHLY, CDR2 FYNNEI. DNA for the CDR3: TGTGCCAGCACCCGGACGGATAACAATGAGCAGTTCTTC. This translates into CASTRTDNNEQFF.

On this clonotype: Given a much more abundant clone one base away, this may be a read error. CDR3 sequence (DNA): TGTGCCATCAGTGAGGGACAGGACGAGACCCAGTACTTC. This encodes CAISEGQDETQYF. The chain carries TRBV10-3 and TRBJ2-5, with 7 bases aligning to TRBD1. There are 13 residues in the CDR3. Trimming removed 2 bases from V and 5 bases from J; junction bases left unmatched: 2. Germline V gene data show CDR1 as ENHRY and CDR2 as SYGVKD.

In this sample, this clonotype turned up many times. This chain links TRBV29-1 with TRBJ2-3, with TRBD1 as a possible D gene (6 bases). Germline CDR1 and CDR2: SQVTM and ANQGSEA. V dropped 6 bases and J dropped 1 base, with 11 bases sitting between them. The CDR3 length is 13 residues. The CDR3 sequence is CSVEGVGTDTQYF. The CDR3 nucleotides are TGCAGCGTCGAGGGGGTTGGCACAGATACGCAGTATTTT.

This clonotype was counted ten times or more. The V and J genes are TRBV10-2 and TRBJ2-7, with TRBD1 as a possible D gene (6 bases). The CDR3 consists of 15 residues. Germline V gives CDR1 WSHSY, CDR2 SAAADI. Trimming stripped 6 bases from V and 2 bases from J, with 17 bases between. The CDR3: CASRRTGTPTYEQYF. CDR3 DNA sequence: TGCGCCAGCAGGCGAACCGGGACACCGACCTACGAGCAGTACTTC.

This clonotype appeared many times. The chain has TRBV28 and TRBJ2-1; D ambiguous. The germline V and J ends were trimmed by 3 bases and 3 bases, with 12 bases remaining between them. CDR3 length: 15 residues. CDR1 MDHEN and CDR2 SYDVKM come from the germline V gene. CDR3 protein: CASSFTAPSYNEQFF. The CDR3 nucleotides read TGTGCCAGCAGTTTCACAGCGCCCAGCTACAATGAGCAGTTCTTC.

This chain connects TRBV5-1 to TRBJ2-5; 7 nucleotides agree with TRBD2. The germline gives CDR1 SGHRS, CDR2 YFSETQ. Trimming cost V 0 bases and J 1 base; bases outside gene matches: 3. The CDR3 covers 15 residues. The CDR3 bases are TGCGCCAGCAGCTTGGCCGGGGAGGGCCAAGAGACCCAGTACTTC. Protein: CASSLAGEGQETQYF.

At least ten counts were recorded for this clonotype. The chain combines TRBV7-3 with TRBJ2-1; TRBD2 might be the D (7 bases). Germline values: CDR1 SGHTA, CDR2 FQGTGA. V was cut by 6 bases and J by 7 bases, with 19 bases left in between. The CDR3 is 15 amino acids. CDR3 nucleotides: TGTGCCAGCAGTCGGGGGGCAGGGCCCGCTAATGAGCAGTTCTTC. This encodes CASSRGAGPANEQFF.